This is a list of T cell receptor beta chains from one sample in a study of shared clonotypes between healthy human individuals. Repertoires were generated with immunoSEQ multiplex PCR, while TCRdb's copy carries only in-frame clones and drops some. The data contain some 470,000 clones, roughly four fifths of them singletons. Sequences were obtained from PBMCs. These receptors all come from a woman in her forties in good health. Some clones in this sample may be carry-over from other donors' samples. The CDR3 runs from the conserved cysteine through the conserved F or W. Each record gives: V gene, CDR3 protein.

TRBV28 CASSLTGKNTEAFF
TRBV7-9 CASSPGMGLTYNEQFF
TRBV28 CASRGTTEAFF
TRBV9 CASSGHGTGNEKLFF
TRBV2 CASSGVIWGTNEKLFF
TRBV27 CASSYSYRVYEQYF
TRBV28 CASTLEQPHSPLHF
TRBV7-3 CASSLGTSGRNNEQFF
TRBV5-1 CASSLAPEDMYEQYF
TRBV5-8 CASSLEGGVPYEQYF
TRBV5-1 CASREGLARTDTQYF
TRBV7-3 CASSSSGAYNEQFF
TRBV27 CASSSKPLGTNLDEQYF
TRBV27 CASSLSWTSYEQYF
TRBV7-6 CASSLGQGGYGYTF
TRBV5-4 CASSLAPGTGAFF
TRBV14 CASSQYDRVYNEQFF
TRBV28 CASSVPTSGRIFEQYF
TRBV29-1 CSVAMGGSTDTQYF
TRBV7-3 CASSFRRTGGMDTQYF
TRBV15 CATSTQKTGTYGYTF
TRBV30 CAWNPGENTEAFF
TRBV7-8 CASSPDRTSYEQYF
TRBV5-1 CASSSETGGYGYTF
TRBV5-1 CASSAYRGSTTTDTQYF
TRBV28 CASSPPPGGGANYGYTF
TRBV7-9 CASQQGYPYEQYF
TRBV29-1 CSARLAGDGGEQFF
TRBV19 CASSIGTAGELFF
TRBV30 CAWSRTAGEETQYF
TRBV5-1 CASRRSSGSNEQYF
TRBV27 CASSRASGRGADTQYF
TRBV5-6 CASSRRYSARVVQYF
TRBV6-5 CASSPPGQGRRLTF
TRBV6-1 CASSLWDSPDYGYTF
TRBV4-3 CASSQDSGAGGPDTQYF
TRBV25-1 CASRGPRKAFF
TRBV2 CASRGGQYNEQFF
TRBV5-1 CASSLEGADTQYF
TRBV10-3 CAISASYSGILREGGYEQYF
TRBV28 CASTPVATNEKLFF
TRBV5-4 CASSLERGTGYF
TRBV7-2 CASSFDRTDTQYF
TRBV6-1 CASSETGLAYEQYF
TRBV4-1 CASSQGLAVLSYNEQFF
TRBV30 CAWSVGQGAGNTIYF
TRBV28 CATKSGGVEAFF
TRBV6-5 CASSYRRNYGYTF
TRBV29-1 CSGTGTAQETQYF
TRBV28 CASGTSGRTDTQYF
TRBV2 CASSETPDGRNTGELFF
TRBV19 CASSTGWGNEQFF
TRBV9 CASSVSGRAYNEQFF
TRBV5-1 CASSSQPTAGDEKLFF